This T cell receptor (beta chain) was identified in a study of radiation and T cells in renal cell carcinoma. Study observations and caveats: Pretreatment tumor biopsies were lacking, so baseline clonotypes are unknown. Top tumor clonotypes rose in blood 2 weeks post-radiation, then contracted.

Sequencing used immunoSEQ multiplex PCR; TCRdb keeps in-frame clones, though not all of them. Among around 70,000 clones listed, 82% were seen once. Sample time point: blood 2 weeks post-SBRT. As to treatment: 15 Gy SBRT to primary tumor, nephrectomy 4 weeks later. Radiation-treated patients gave blood at baseline, week 2 and week 4. Details on this clone: Its antigen is unidentified.

The specimen comprised blood, sampled from a patient whose treatment included radiotherapy and nephrectomy. The TCR sequence derives from a man in his 60s with renal cell carcinoma.

Written as DNA, the CDR3 is TGCGCCAGCAGCCAAGACCTTATGCGCGGGAACTCCTACAATGAGCAGTTCTTC. It specifies CASSQDLMRGNSYNEQFF. This chain uses TRBV4-3 with TRBJ2-1; possibly TRBD2 for D (6 bases). The V gene's germline CDR1 is LGHNA and CDR2 YSLEER. V dropped 0 bases and J dropped 0 bases, with 15 bases sitting between them. The CDR3 is 18 residues long.